The clone carrying this TCR beta chain showed up many times. The sample originates from a study of molecular identifiers for immune sequencing clone quantification. This CDR3 comprises 14 residues. Trimming cost V 5 bases and J 3 bases; bases outside gene matches: 3. Germline V gene data show CDR1 as MDHEN and CDR2 as SYDVKM. TCRdb used MiXCR to reprocess the PCR reads, holding one entry per CDR3 protein. This sample has 85,000 to 95,000 distinct CDR3 sequences, with 15% to 20% found just once. A CD8+CD4-CCR7+CD45RA+ phenotype served as the sorting definition for naive CD8 T cells. This chain joins TRBV28 and TRBJ2-1; 8 bases match TRBD2. The sample was naive CD8+ T cells from blood, with Jurkat cell RNA spiked in. As to subset: FACS-sorted CD8+CD4-CCR7+CD45RA+ naive T cells. The TCR originated in a human donor in good health. Some libraries in this study had Jurkat cell RNA spiked in. The CDR3 sequence: CASSRTSFYNEQFF. Here the CDR3 DNA reads TGTGCCAGCAGTCGGACTAGCTTCTACAATGAGCAGTTCTTC.